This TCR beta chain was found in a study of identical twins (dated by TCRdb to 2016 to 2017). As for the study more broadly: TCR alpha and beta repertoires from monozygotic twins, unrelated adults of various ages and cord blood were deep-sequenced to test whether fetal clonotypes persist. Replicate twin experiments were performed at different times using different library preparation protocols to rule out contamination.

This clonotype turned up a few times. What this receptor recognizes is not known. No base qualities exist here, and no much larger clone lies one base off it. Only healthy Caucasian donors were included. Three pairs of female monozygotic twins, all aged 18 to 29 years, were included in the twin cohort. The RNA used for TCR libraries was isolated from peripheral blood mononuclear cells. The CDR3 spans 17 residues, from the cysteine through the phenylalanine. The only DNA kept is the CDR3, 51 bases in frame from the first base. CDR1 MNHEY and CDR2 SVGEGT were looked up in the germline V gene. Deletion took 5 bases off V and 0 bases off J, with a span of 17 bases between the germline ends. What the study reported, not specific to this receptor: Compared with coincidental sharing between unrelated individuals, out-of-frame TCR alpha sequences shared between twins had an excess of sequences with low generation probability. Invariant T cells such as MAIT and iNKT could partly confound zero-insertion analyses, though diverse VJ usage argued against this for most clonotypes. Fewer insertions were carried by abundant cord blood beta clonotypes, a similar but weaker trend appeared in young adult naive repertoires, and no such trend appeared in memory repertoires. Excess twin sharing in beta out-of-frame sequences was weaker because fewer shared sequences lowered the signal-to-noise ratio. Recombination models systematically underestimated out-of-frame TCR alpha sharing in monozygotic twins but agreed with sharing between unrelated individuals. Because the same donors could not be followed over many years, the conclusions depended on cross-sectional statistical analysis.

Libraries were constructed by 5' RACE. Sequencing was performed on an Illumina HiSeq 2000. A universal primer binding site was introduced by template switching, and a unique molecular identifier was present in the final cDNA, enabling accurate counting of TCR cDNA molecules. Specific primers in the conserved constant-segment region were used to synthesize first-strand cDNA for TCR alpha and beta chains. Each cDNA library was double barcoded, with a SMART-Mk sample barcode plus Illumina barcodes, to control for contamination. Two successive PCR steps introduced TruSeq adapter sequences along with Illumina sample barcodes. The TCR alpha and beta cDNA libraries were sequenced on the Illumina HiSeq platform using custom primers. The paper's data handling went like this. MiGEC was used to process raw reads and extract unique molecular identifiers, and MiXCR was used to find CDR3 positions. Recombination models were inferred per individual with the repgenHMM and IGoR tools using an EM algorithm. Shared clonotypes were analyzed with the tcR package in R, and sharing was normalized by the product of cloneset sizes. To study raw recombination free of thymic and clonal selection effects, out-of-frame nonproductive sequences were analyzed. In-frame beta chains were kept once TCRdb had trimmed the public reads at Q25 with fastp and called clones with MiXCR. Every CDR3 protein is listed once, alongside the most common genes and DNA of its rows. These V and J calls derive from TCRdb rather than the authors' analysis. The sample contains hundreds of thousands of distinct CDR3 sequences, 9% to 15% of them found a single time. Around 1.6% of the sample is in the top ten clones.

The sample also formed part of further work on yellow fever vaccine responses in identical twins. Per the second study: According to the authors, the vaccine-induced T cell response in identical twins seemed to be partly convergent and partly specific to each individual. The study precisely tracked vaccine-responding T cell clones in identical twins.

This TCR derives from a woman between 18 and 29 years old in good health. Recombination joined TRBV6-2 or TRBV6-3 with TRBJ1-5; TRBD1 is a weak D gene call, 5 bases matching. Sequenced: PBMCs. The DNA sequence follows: TGTGCCAGCAGTAAAGGACAATTAAGTGTTAGCAATCAGCCCCAGCATTTT. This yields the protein CASSKGQLSVSNQPQHF.